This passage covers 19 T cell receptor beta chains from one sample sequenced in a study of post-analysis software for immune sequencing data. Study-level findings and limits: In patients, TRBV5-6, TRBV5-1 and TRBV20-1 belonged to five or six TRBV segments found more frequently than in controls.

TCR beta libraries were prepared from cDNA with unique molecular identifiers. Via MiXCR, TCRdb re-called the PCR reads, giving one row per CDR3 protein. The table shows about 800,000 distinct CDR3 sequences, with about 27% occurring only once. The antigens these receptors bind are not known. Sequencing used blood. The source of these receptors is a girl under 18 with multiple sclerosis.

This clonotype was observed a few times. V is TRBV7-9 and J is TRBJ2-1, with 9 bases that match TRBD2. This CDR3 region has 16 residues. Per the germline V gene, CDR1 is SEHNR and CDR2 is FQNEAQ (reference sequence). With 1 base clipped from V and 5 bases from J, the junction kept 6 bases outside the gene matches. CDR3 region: CASSLGRTSADNEQFF. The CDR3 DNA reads TGTGCCAGCAGCTTAGGAAGGACTAGCGCAGACAATGAGCAGTTCTTC.

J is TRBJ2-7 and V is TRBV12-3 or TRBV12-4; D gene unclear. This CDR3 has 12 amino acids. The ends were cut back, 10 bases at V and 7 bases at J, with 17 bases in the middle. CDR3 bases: TGTGCCAACAGCCGGGCAGGCATTGAGCAGTACTTC. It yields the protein CANSRAGIEQYF.

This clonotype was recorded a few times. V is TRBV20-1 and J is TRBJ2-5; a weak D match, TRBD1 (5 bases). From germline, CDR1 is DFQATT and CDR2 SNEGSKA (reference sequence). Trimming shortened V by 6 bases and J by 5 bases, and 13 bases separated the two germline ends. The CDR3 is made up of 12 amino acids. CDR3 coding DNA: TGCAGTGCCACCAGGGTGGGGGAGACCCAGTACTTC. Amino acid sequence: CSATRVGETQYF.

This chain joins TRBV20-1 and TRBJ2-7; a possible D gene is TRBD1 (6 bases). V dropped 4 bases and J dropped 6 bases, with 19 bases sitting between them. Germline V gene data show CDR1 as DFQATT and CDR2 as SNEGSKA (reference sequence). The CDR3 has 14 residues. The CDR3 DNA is TGCAGTGCTACGTACTCGACAAGGGGGACCGAGCAGTACTTC. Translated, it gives CSATYSTRGTEQYF.

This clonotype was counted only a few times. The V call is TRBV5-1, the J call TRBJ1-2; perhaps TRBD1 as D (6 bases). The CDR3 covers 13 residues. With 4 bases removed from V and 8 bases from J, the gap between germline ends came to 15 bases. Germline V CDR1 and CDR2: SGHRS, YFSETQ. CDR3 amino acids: CASSGGQNGGYTF. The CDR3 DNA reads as TGCGCCAGCAGCGGAGGACAGAACGGCGGCTACACCTTC.

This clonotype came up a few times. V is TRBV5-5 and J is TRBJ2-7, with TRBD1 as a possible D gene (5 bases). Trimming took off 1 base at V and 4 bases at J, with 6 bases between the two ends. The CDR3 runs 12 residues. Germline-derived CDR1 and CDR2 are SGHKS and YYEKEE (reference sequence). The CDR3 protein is CASSLKGYEQYF. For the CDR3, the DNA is TGTGCCAGCAGCTTGAAGGGGTACGAGCAGTACTTC.

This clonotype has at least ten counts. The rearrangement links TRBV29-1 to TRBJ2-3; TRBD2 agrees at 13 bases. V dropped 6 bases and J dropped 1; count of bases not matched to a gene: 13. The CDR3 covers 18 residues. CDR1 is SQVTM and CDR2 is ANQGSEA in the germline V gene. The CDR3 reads CSVGAGTSGVGGTDTQYF. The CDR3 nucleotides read TGCAGCGTCGGGGCCGGGACTAGCGGGGTTGGAGGCACAGATACGCAGTATTTT.

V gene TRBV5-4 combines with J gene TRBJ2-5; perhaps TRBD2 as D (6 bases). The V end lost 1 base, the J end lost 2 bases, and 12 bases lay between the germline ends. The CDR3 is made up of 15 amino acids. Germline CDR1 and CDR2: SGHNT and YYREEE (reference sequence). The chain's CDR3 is CASSLIGLAQETQYF. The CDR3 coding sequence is TGTGCCAGCAGCTTGATCGGGCTAGCGCAAGAGACCCAGTACTTC.

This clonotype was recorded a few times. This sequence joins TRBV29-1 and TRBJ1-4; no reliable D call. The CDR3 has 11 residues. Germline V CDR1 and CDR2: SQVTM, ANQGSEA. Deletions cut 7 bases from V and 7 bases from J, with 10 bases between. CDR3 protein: CSAVVSEKLFF. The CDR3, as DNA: TGCAGCGCCGTTGTAAGTGAAAAACTGTTTTTT.

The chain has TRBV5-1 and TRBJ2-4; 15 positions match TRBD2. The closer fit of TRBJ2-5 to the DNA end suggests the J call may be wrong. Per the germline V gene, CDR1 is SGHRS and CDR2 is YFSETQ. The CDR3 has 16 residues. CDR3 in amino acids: CASSGGLAGGKETQYF. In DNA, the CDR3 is TGCGCCAGCAGCGGGGGACTAGCGGGGGGCAAAGAGACCCAGTACTTC.

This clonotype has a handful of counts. CDR3 in amino acids: CASSKSILPADTQYF. CDR3 in DNA: TGTGCCAGCAGCAAAAGCATCCTGCCGGCAGATACGCAGTATTTT. The V gene is TRBV14, the J gene TRBJ2-3; D is undetermined. Trimming shortened V by 5 bases and J by 4 bases, and 16 bases separated the two germline ends. Looked up from germline, CDR1 is SGHDN and CDR2 is FVKESK. The CDR3 covers 15 residues.

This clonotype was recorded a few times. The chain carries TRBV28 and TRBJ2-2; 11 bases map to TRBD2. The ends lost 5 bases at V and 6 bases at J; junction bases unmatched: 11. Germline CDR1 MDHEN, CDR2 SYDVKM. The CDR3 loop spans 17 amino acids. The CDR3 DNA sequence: TGTGCCAGCAGTGGGACTAGCGGCCCTTCTACCGCCGGGGAGCTGTTTTTT. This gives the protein CASSGTSGPSTAGELFF.

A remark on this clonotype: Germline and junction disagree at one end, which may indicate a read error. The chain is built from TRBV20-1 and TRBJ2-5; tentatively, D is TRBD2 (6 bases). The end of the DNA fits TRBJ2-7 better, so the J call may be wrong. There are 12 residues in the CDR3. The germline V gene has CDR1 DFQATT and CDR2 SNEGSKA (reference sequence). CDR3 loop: CRASRTNREQYF. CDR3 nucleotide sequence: TGCAGGGCTAGTAGGACTAACCGCGAGCAGTACTTC.

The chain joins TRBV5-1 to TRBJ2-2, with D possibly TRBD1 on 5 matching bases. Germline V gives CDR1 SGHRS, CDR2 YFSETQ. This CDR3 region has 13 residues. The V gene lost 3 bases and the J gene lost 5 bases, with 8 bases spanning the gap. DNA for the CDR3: TGCGCCAGCAGCTCACAGGTTACCGGGGAGCTGTTTTTT. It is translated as CASSSQVTGELFF.

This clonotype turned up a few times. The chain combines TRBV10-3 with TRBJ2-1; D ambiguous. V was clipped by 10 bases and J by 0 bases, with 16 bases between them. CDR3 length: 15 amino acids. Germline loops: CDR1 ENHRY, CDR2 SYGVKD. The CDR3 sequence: CASAHGGTSYNEQFF. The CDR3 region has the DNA TGTGCCAGCGCCCACGGCGGCACCTCCTACAATGAGCAGTTCTTC.

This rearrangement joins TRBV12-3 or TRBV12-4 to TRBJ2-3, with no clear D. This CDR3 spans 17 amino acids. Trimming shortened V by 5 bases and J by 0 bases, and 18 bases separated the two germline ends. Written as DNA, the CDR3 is TGTGCCAGCAGTGACGATGGCGGTTCCGCTAGCACAGATACGCAGTATTTT. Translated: CASSDDGGSASTDTQYF.

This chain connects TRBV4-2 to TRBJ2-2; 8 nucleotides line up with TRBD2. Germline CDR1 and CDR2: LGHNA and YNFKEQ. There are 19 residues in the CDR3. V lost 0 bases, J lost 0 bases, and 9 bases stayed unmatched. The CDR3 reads CASSQDNTRGATNTGELFF. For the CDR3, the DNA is TGTGCCAGCAGCCAAGATAACACGCGGGGGGCGACGAACACCGGGGAGCTGTTTTTT.

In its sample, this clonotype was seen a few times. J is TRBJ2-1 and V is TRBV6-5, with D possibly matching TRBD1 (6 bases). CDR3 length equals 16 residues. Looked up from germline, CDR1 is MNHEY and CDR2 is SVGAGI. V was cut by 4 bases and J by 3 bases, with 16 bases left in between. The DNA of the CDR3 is TGTGCCAGCAGTTCAGGGGCCCCCCGGGTCTACAATGAGCAGTTCTTC. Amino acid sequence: CASSSGAPRVYNEQFF.

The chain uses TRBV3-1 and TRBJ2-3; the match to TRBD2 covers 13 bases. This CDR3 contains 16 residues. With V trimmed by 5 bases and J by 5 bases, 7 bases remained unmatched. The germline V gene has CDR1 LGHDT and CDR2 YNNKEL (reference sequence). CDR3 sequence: CASSARTSGSVDTQYF. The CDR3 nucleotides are TGTGCCAGCAGCGCACGGACTAGCGGGAGTGTAGATACGCAGTATTTT.